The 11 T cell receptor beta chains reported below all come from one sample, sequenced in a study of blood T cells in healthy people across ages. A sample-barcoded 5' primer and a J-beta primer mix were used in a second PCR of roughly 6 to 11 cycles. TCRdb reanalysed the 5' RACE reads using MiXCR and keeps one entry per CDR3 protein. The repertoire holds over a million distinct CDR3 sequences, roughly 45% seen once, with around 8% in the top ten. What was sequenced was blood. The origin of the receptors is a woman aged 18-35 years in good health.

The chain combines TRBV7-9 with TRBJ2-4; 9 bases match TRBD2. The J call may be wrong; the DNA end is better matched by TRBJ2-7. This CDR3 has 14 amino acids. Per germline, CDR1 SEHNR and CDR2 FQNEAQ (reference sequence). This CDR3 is CAATAAGGPSEQYF. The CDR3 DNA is TGTGCCGCCACGGCGGCGGGAGGGCCTTCCGAGCAGTACTTC.

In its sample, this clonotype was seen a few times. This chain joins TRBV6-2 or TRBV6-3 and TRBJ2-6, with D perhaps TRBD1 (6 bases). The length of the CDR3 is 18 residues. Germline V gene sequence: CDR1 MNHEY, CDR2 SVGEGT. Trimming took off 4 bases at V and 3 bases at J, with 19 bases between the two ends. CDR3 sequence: CASSSQGSSLFGANVLTF. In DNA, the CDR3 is TGTGCCAGCAGTTCTCAGGGGTCGTCTCTCTTTGGGGCCAACGTCCTGACTTTC.

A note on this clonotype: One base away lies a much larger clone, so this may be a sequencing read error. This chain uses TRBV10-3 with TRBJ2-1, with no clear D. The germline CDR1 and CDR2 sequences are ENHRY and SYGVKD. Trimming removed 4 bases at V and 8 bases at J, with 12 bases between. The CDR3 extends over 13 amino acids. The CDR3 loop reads CAISVVGSDEQFF. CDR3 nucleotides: TGTGCCATCAGTGTCGTGGGTTCGGATGAGCAGTTCTTC.

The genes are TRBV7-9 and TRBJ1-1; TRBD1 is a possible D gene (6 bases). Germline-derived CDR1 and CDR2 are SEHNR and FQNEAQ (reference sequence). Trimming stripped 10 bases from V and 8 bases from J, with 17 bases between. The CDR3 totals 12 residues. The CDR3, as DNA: TGTGCCATCACGGGGGGGCAGCTAGAAGCTTTCTTT. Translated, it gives CAITGGQLEAFF.

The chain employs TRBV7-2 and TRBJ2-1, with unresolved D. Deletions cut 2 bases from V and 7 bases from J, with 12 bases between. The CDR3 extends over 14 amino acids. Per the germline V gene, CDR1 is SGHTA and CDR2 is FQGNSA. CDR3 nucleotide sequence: TGTGCCAGCAGCTTAAGAGCCGCCAGTAATGAGCAGTTCTTC. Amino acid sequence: CASSLRAASNEQFF.

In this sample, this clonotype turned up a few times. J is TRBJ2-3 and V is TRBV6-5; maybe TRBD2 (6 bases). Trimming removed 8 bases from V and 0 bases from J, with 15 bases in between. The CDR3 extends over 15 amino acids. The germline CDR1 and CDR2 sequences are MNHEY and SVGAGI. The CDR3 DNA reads TGTGCCAGCTTCCGACAGCGGGCTAGCACAGATACGCAGTATTTT. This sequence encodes CASFRQRASTDTQYF.

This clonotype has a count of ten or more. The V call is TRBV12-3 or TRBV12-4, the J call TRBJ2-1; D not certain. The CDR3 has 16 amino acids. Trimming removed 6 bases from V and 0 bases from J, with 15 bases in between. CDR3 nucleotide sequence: TGTGCCAGCAGCCGAACGTGGGAAAGCTCCTACAATGAGCAGTTCTTC. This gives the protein CASSRTWESSYNEQFF.

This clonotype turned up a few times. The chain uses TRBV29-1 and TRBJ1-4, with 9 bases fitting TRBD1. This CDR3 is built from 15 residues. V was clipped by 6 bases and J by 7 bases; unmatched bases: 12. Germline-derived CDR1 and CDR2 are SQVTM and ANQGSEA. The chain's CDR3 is CSVGRGTGPTEKLFF. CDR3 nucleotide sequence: TGCAGCGTGGGCCGTGGGACAGGGCCTACTGAAAAACTGTTTTTT.

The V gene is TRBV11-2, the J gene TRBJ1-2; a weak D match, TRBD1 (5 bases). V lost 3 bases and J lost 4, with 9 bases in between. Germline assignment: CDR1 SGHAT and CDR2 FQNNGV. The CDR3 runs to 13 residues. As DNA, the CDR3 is TGTGCCAGCAGCTTCTCAGGGAGCTATGGCTACACCTTC. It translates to CASSFSGSYGYTF.

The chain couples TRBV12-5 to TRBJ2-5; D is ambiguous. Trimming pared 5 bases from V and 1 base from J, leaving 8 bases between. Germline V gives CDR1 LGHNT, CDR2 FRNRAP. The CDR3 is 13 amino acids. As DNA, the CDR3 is TGTGCTAGTGGTCCTTGGGGCCAAGAGACCCAGTACTTC. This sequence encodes CASGPWGQETQYF.

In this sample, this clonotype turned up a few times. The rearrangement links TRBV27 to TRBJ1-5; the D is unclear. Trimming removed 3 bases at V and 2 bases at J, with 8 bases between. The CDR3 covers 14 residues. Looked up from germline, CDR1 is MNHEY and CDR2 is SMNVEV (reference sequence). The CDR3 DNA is TGTGCCAGCAGTTTCAGTCTAGGCAATCAGCCCCAGCATTTT. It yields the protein CASSFSLGNQPQHF.